The 2 T cell receptor beta chains below all came from one sample that was sequenced in a study of blood T cell repertoires in COVID-19. Clones were sequenced by immunoSEQ multiplex PCR, and TCRdb holds only the in-frame ones, with some missing. This table has approximately 240,000 clones, 75% to 90% appearing once. Source material: PBMCs or T cells enriched from blood (not recorded which). Receptors originate from a woman aged 25 to 39 with acute COVID-19.

The chain has TRBV5-4 and TRBJ2-1, with 13 positions matching TRBD2. Germline lookup yields CDR1 SGHNT and CDR2 YYREEE (reference sequence). The trim removed 0 bases at V and 9 bases at J, leaving 6 bases unmatched. The CDR3 loop spans 16 amino acids. The CDR3, as DNA: TGTGCCAGCAGCTTGGGTGGGACTAGCGGGATCAGTGAGCAGTTCTTC. Translating gives CASSLGGTSGISEQFF.

This chain uses TRBV6-1 with TRBJ1-4, with D tentatively TRBD1 (6 bases). This CDR3 spans 17 amino acids. Trimming pared 4 bases from V and 0 bases from J, leaving 15 bases between. The V gene's germline CDR1 is MNHNS and CDR2 SASEGT. The CDR3 loop reads CASSAAGAGATNEKLFF. The CDR3, as DNA: TGTGCCAGCAGTGCAGCGGGGGCCGGCGCAACTAATGAAAAACTGTTTTTT.